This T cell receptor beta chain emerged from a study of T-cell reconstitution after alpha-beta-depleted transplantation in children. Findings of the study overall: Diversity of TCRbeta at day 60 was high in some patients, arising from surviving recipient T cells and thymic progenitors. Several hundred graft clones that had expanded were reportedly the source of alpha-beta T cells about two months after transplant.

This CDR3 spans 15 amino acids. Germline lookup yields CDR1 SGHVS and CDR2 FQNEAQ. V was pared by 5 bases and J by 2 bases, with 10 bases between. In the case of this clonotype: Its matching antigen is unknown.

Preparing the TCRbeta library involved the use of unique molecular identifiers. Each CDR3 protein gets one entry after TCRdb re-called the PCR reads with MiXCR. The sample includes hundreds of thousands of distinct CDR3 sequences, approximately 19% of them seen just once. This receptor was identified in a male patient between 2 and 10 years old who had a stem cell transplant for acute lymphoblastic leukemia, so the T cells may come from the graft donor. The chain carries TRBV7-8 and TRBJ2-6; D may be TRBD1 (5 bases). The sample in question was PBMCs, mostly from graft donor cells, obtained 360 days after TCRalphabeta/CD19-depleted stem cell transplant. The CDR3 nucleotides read TGTGCCAGCAGCCAAGGGGTTCCTGGGGCCAACGTCCTGACTTTC. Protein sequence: CASSQGVPGANVLTF.